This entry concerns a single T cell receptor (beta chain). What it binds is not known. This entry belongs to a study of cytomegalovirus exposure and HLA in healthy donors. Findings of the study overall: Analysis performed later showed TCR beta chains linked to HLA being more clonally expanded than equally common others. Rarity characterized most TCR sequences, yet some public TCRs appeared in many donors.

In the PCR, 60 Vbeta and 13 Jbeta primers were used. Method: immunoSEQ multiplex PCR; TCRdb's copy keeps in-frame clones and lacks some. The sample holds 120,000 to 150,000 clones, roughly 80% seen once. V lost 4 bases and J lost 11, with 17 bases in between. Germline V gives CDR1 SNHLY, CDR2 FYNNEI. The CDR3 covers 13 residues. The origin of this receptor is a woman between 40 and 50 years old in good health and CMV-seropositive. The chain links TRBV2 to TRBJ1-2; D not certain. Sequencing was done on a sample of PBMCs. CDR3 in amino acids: CASSGGSSGGYTF. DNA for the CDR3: TGTGCCAGCAGTGGAGGAAGCTCGGGTGGGTACACCTTC.